Following are 9 T cell receptor beta chains from one sample sequenced in a study of T-cell reconstitution after alpha-beta-depleted transplantation in children. A TCRbeta library incorporating unique molecular identifiers was prepared. A single record per CDR3 protein comes from TCRdb applying MiXCR to the PCR reads. Of about 690,000 distinct CDR3 sequences in the sample, roughly 17% were seen once. The material sequenced was PBMCs from the stem cell graft donor, taken from the stem cell graft. These receptors were taken from a human donor who donated a stem cell graft to a child with acute myeloid leukemia.

This clonotype was detected only a few times. The V and J genes are TRBV5-1 and TRBJ1-2, with no clear D. The CDR3 covers 14 residues. V was shortened by 1 base and J by 4 bases, with 11 bases between the two germline ends. Per germline, CDR1 SGHRS and CDR2 YFSETQ. CDR3 bases: TGCGCCAGCAGCTTGCAGGTCCAGGCCTATGGCTACACCTTC. Translation: CASSLQVQAYGYTF.

This clonotype was seen more than once but under ten times. The genes are TRBV12-3 or TRBV12-4 and TRBJ1-2; D is undetermined. With 5 bases removed from V and 4 bases from J, the gap between germline ends came to 14 bases. CDR3 size: 14 residues. DNA of the CDR3: TGTGCCAGCAGTCCATCCGGGTCAATCTATGGCTACACCTTC. Translation gives CASSPSGSIYGYTF.

This clonotype was counted at least ten times. This chain connects TRBV6-5 to TRBJ1-1; D gene unclear. Trimming removed 2 bases at V and 7 bases at J, with 8 bases between. This CDR3 is 12 amino acids long. Germline V gene lookup returns CDR1 MNHEY and CDR2 SVGAGI. CDR3 nucleotides: TGTGCCAGCAGTTACCTCACCGGTGAAGCTTTCTTT. Residues: CASSYLTGEAFF.

This clonotype came up many times. The chain has TRBV6-1 and TRBJ1-3; no reliable D call. The CDR3 is 14 residues long. V was shortened by 6 bases and J by 4 bases, with 13 bases between the two germline ends. The germline gives CDR1 MNHNS, CDR2 SASEGT. The CDR3 region is CASSPVLGGNTIYF. The CDR3 region has the DNA TGTGCCAGCAGCCCCGTTTTGGGCGGAAACACCATATATTTT.

This chain's CDR3 is CASSERGSTGELFF. CDR3 in DNA: TGTGCCAGCAGTGAAAGGGGAAGCACCGGGGAGCTGTTTTTT. The chain recombines TRBV25-1 with TRBJ2-2, with D possibly TRBD1 on 5 matching bases. The CDR3 covers 14 residues. Germline lookup yields CDR1 MGHDK and CDR2 SYGVNS. Trimming took off 2 bases at V and 4 bases at J, with 8 bases between the two ends.

This clonotype was found many times. The rearrangement links TRBV29-1 to TRBJ2-7; D is ambiguous. There are 12 residues in the CDR3. With 5 bases removed from V and 3 bases from J, the gap between germline ends came to 11 bases. Germline lookup yields CDR1 SQVTM and CDR2 ANQGSEA. The CDR3 here is CSVRGRNYEQYV. The CDR3 DNA is TGCAGCGTTCGAGGTCGGAACTACGAGCAGTACGTC.

This clonotype was seen a few times. The chain's CDR3 is CASSPDQSTDTQYF. The DNA for the CDR3 is TGTGCCAGCAGCCCGGACCAAAGCACAGATACGCAGTATTTT. The chain is built from TRBV6-1 and TRBJ2-3; D uncertain. In germline, CDR1 is MNHNS, CDR2 SASEGT. With 6 bases removed from V and 0 bases from J, the gap between germline ends came to 10 bases. The CDR3 spans 14 residues.

This clonotype was observed a few times. The V gene is TRBV4-2, the J gene TRBJ2-1, with a possible D match to TRBD2 (7 bases). Deletions cut 3 bases from V and 0 bases from J, with 15 bases between. Germline CDR1 is LGHNA and CDR2 is YNFKEQ. The CDR3 length is 17 residues. The CDR3 DNA reads as TGTGCCAGCAGCCAGTATGGGGGGGCGAGCTCCTACAATGAGCAGTTCTTC. Its protein is CASSQYGGASSYNEQFF.

This chain uses TRBV6-2 or TRBV6-3 with TRBJ2-5; D is undetermined. V lost 0 bases to trimming and J lost 5 bases, with 10 bases between them. Germline values: CDR1 MNHEY, CDR2 SVGEGT. The CDR3 covers 14 residues. The chain's CDR3 is CASSYSITLETQYF. For the CDR3, the DNA is TGTGCCAGCAGTTACTCGATAACTTTGGAGACCCAGTACTTC.